Listed below are T cell receptor beta chains from one sample, sequenced in a study of blood T cell repertoires in COVID-19. The assay was immunoSEQ multiplex PCR, and TCRdb's table has in-frame clones only and misses some. The data contain approximately 330,000 clones, about 86% of them singletons. The source material was PBMCs or T cells enriched from blood (not recorded which). These receptors all stem from a woman in her 40s with acute COVID-19. Both conserved end residues are trimmed from each CDR3. D genes are given only for firm matches. Some rows mark clone size as missing; the rest say once, few, many or name a class of expanded clone.

.	TRBD1	TRBV19	TRBJ1-1	ASSARDRGVNTEAF
.	TRBD2	TRBV3-1/TRBV3-2	TRBJ2-3	ASSQVGYGRGTDTQY
.	.	TRBV12-5	TRBJ2-2	ASALADNGELF
.	TRBD1	TRBV7-3	TRBJ1-6	ASSLDRVQGSPLH
.	TRBD2	TRBV27	TRBJ2-1	ASSLSVSGRLYNEQF
.	.	TRBV5-1	TRBJ1-2	ASSLVGTSDYGYT
.	.	TRBV27	TRBJ1-6	ASMSRGTYNSPLH
.	.	TRBV21-1	TRBJ2-5	ARLRVEETQY
.	TRBD2	TRBV4-1	TRBJ2-3	ASSQERVAGLGDTQY
.	.	TRBV3-1/TRBV3-2	TRBJ1-2	ASSQTVNYGYT
.	TRBD1	TRBV4-3	TRBJ2-7	ASSPTTGAVEQY
.	TRBD2	TRBV2	TRBJ2-5	ASTSGGPRETQY
.	.	TRBV28	TRBJ1-5	ASSFLDSGQPQH
.	.	TRBV21-1	TRBJ2-1	ASSARAVIVFDEQF
.	TRBD2	TRBV3-1/TRBV3-2	TRBJ2-1	ASSLSPGTSGSYNEQF
.	TRBD1	TRBV28	TRBJ1-4	ASSSYRPRGQGDYEKLF
.	.	TRBV11-2	TRBJ2-7	ASRTAYEQY
.	.	TRBV7-9	TRBJ2-2	ASSPPGVDYGELF
.	TRBD2	TRBV9	TRBJ2-1	ASSVDVAGGPMVSNEQF
.	.	TRBV7-8	TRBJ1-4	ASRHDRATNEKLF
.	.	TRBV6-4	TRBJ1-2	ASSVGPNYGYT
.	.	TRBV11-2	TRBJ2-1	ASRRLQTSRRHEQF
.	.	TRBV27	TRBJ1-2	ASSLFYRGAGGYT
.	.	TRBV6-6	TRBJ2-7	ASRLGGSYEQY
.	.	TRBV11-3	TRBJ2-5	ASSLGGRKQETQY
.	TRBD1	TRBV11-2	TRBJ2-2	ASSFETGISGELF
.	.	TRBV2	TRBJ2-5	ASNRVQETQY
once	.	TRBV4-3	TRBJ2-1	ASSQDGIGNEQF
few	.	TRBV5-1	TRBJ1-3	ASSLVAGAGNTIY
.	TRBD1	TRBV7-2	TRBJ1-3	ASSIRTGAGNTIY
.	.	TRBV4-2	TRBJ1-3	ASSQADRRSGNTIY
.	.	TRBV6-1	TRBJ1-2	ASSERTVPAGGYT
.	TRBD1	TRBV4-2	TRBJ1-2	ASKIPGQIYGYT
.	TRBD1	TRBV7-2	TRBJ1-2	ASSLGGQGTSYGYT
.	.	TRBV2	TRBJ2-1	ASSPIGGSYNEQF
.	.	TRBV5-4	TRBJ2-1	ASSPLKSSYNEQF
once	TRBD1	TRBV19	TRBJ2-3	ASSIRFVLGPAPRQGIGTDTQY
.	.	TRBV28	TRBJ1-2	ASSPPSNRLRGYT
.	.	TRBV27	TRBJ2-1	ASSLLVRMSAGTLRDNEQF
few	.	TRBV11-2	TRBJ1-5	ASTQGTISNQPQH
few	.	TRBV12-3/TRBV12-4	TRBJ2-1	ASSLMAGEQF
.	TRBD2	TRBV2	TRBJ2-3	ASSETSGRYGTDTQY
.	.	TRBV21-1	TRBJ1-4	ASSNWGQGRGFNEKLF
.	.	TRBV6-1	TRBJ1-4	ASSEGFPGKGEKLF
once	TRBD2	TRBV6-5	TRBJ2-7	ASSYPGGYEQY
.	.	TRBV11-3	TRBJ2-2	ASSLDQSSNTGELF
.	.	TRBV5-1	TRBJ2-2	ASQGSPNTGELF
.	.	TRBV27	TRBJ2-2	ASSPGRGLNTGELF
.	.	TRBV7-2	TRBJ1-2	ASSLVPGDGGYT
.	.	TRBV5-1	TRBJ1-1	ASSVQGDTEAF